Below are 11 T cell receptor beta chains sequenced from a single sample in a study of blood T cell repertoires in COVID-19. Sequencing was performed with immunoSEQ multiplex PCR; in TCRdb, only in-frame clones are kept and a portion is missing. The repertoire includes roughly 450,000 clones, 90% of them detected once, and around 0.6% sits in the top ten. The sequencing input was PBMCs or T cells enriched from blood (not recorded which). Receptors were obtained from a man younger than 35 who had recovered from COVID-19.

V and J are TRBV5-4 and TRBJ2-1, with D perhaps matching TRBD2 (6 bases). V was clipped by 4 bases and J by 7 bases, with 12 bases between them. Germline lookup yields CDR1 SGHNT and CDR2 YYREEE (reference sequence). The CDR3 spans 13 residues. The DNA of the CDR3 is TGTGCCAGCAGCCCCCCGGGGAGGAATGAGCAGTTCTTC. Translation gives CASSPPGRNEQFF. Supplemented by reference TRBV5-4 and TRBJ2-1, the full variable domain reads ETGVTQSPTHLIKTRGQQVTLRCSSQSGHNTVSWYQQALGQGPQFIFQYYREEENGRGNFPPRFSGLQFPNYSSELNVNALELDDSALYLCASSPPGRNEQFFGPGTRLTVL.

The rearrangement uses TRBV28 and TRBJ2-5; no clear D. The CDR3 covers 12 residues. Trimming stripped 3 bases from V and 1 base from J, with 3 bases between. Germline V gene lookup returns CDR1 MDHEN and CDR2 SYDVKM. CDR3: CASSFVQETQYF. For the CDR3, the DNA is TGTGCCAGCAGTTTCGTCCAAGAGACCCAGTACTTC.

This chain joins TRBV30 and TRBJ1-2; no reliable D call. There are 12 residues in the CDR3. Germline-derived CDR1 and CDR2 are GTSNPN and SVGIG (reference sequence). V dropped 1 base and J dropped 4 bases, with 7 bases sitting between them. Here the CDR3 reads CAWSAALYGYTF. DNA of the CDR3: TGTGCCTGGAGTGCCGCACTCTATGGCTACACCTTC.

In regard to this clone: One end of the junction fails to match germline, which may point to a read error. V usage is TRBV7-8 and J usage is TRBJ1-1; 11 nucleotides align to TRBD1. In germline, CDR1 is SGHVS, CDR2 FQNEAQ. The CDR3 is 13 residues long. In DNA, the CDR3 is TGTGCCAGCAGCCAGGATTACCGGGACAGGGGGGCTTTT. Translation gives CASSQDYRDRGAF.

The rearrangement joins TRBV6-7 to TRBJ1-5; D ambiguous. TRBV6-7 has ORF status, its function being uncertain. Trimming cost V 0 bases and J 0 bases, with 21 bases left between them. This CDR3 has 20 amino acids. This CDR3 is CASSYSSLLNGTNSNQPQHF. Written as DNA, the CDR3 is TGTGCCAGCAGTTACTCCTCCCTCTTAAACGGTACTAATAGCAATCAGCCCCAGCATTTT.

The gene calls are TRBV9 and TRBJ2-1, with TRBD2 matching 9 bases. Trimming took 4 bases from V and 5 from J; bases not matched to a gene: 13. Germline V gene lookup returns CDR1 SGDLS and CDR2 YYNGEE. The CDR3 is made up of 17 amino acids. The CDR3 here is CASSPRGREGLDNEQFF. In DNA form, the CDR3 reads TGTGCCAGCAGCCCTCGGGGGCGGGAGGGCTTAGACAATGAGCAGTTCTTC.

V gene TRBV19 combines with J gene TRBJ1-5, with 9 positions matching TRBD1. V dropped 6 bases and J dropped 2; count of bases not matched to a gene: 14. The germline CDR1 and CDR2 sequences are LNHDA and SQIVND (reference sequence). CDR3 length equals 18 residues. The CDR3 loop is CASRSRDRVMEGNQPQHF. The DNA for the CDR3 is TGTGCCAGTAGAAGCCGGGACAGGGTCATGGAAGGCAATCAGCCCCAGCATTTT. Complete variable domain (other parts from reference TRBV19 and TRBJ1-5): DGGITQSPKYLFRKEGQNVTLSCEQNLNHDAMYWYRQDPGQGLRLIYYSQIVNDFQKGDIAEGYSVSREKKESFPLTVTSAQKNPTAFYLCASRSRDRVMEGNQPQHFGDGTRLSIL.

The chain recombines TRBV24-1 with TRBJ1-5; D is possibly TRBD1 (6 bases). The germline V gene encodes CDR1 KGHDR and CDR2 SFDVKD. The CDR3 is 16 residues long. The germline V and J ends were trimmed by 2 bases and 9 bases, with 19 bases remaining between them. The CDR3 nucleotides are TGTGCCACCAGTGATTCCGCGACAGGAGGCGCGCCGCCCCAGCATTTT. Encoded protein: CATSDSATGGAPPQHF.

The J gene is TRBJ1-2, the V gene TRBV6-5; TRBD1 is a possible D gene (5 bases). The V and J ends lost 2 bases and 4 bases respectively, with 17 bases between them. Germline V gives CDR1 MNHEY, CDR2 SVGAGI. The CDR3 consists of 16 residues. The CDR3 here is CASSYGGGSTSYGYTF. In DNA form, the CDR3 reads TGTGCCAGCAGTTACGGGGGAGGGTCTACTAGCTATGGCTACACCTTC.

V usage is TRBV30 and J usage is TRBJ1-2; no definite D call. This CDR3 has 14 amino acids. With 7 bases removed from V and 2 bases from J, the gap between germline ends came to 17 bases. Germline loops: CDR1 GTSNPN, CDR2 SVGIG (reference sequence). The CDR3 sequence is CASDLEGPNYGYTF. DNA of the CDR3: TGTGCCTCGGACCTTGAGGGCCCCAACTATGGCTACACCTTC.

CDR3 DNA: TGTGCCTGGAGTTCGGTCACTGAAGCTTTCTTT. It translates to CAWSSVTEAFF. The chain is built from TRBV30 and TRBJ1-1; D not certain. The CDR3 totals 11 residues. V lost 2 bases and J lost 4, with 5 bases in between. CDR1 GTSNPN and CDR2 SVGIG come from the germline V gene (reference sequence).